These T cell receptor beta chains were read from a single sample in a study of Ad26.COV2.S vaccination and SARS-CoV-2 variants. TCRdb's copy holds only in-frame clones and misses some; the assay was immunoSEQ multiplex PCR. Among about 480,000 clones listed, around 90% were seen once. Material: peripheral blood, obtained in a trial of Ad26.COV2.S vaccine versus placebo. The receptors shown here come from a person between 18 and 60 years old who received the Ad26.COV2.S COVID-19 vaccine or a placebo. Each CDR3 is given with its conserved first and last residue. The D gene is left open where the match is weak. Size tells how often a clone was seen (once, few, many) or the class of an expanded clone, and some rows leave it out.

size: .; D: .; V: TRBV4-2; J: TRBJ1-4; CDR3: CASSQDWGAGKLFF; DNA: TGTGCCAGCAGCCAAGATTGGGGGGCGGGAAAACTGTTTTTT
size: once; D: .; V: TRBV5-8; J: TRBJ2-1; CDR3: CASSPVSVPGEQFF; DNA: TGTGCCAGCAGCCCCGTGTCGGTCCCAGGGGAGCAGTTCTTC
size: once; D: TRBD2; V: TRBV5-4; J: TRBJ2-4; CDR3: CASNPSGGDIQYF; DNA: TGTGCCAGCAACCCTAGCGGGGGGGACATTCAGTACTTC
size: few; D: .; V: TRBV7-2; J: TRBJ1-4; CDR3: CASSLPIYDEKLFF; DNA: TGTGCCAGCAGCTTACCAATCTATGATGAAAAACTGTTTTTT
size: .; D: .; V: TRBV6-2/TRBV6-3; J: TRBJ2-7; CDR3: CASSYDPSGLPTYEQYF; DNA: TGTGCCAGCAGTTACGATCCGTCAGGACTGCCAACCTACGAGCAGTACTTC
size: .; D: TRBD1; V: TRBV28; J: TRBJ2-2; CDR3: CASGGTGNTGELFF; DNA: TGTGCCAGTGGGGGGACAGGGAACACCGGGGAGCTGTTTTTT
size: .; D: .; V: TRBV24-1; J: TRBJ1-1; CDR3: CAVSGISGGAEAFF; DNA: TGTGCCGTTAGCGGGATCTCGGGGGGCGCTGAAGCTTTCTTT
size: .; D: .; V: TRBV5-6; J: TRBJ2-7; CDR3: CASSLGGALIYEQYF; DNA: TGTGCCAGCAGCTTGGGTGGGGCCTTAATTTACGAGCAGTACTTC
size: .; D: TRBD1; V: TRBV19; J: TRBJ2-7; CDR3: CASSLSTGTGSYEQYF; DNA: TGTGCCAGTAGTCTTTCCACTGGGACAGGGTCCTACGAGCAGTACTTC
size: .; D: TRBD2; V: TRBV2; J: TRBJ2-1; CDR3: CASRRLAGGYNEQFF; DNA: TGTGCCAGCAGAAGACTAGCGGGAGGGTACAATGAGCAGTTCTTC
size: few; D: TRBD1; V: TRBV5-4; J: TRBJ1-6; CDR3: CASSSPGQGFPSPLHF; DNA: TGTGCCAGCAGTAGCCCGGGACAGGGATTCCCTTCACCCCTCCACTTT
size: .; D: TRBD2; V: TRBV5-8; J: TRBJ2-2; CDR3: CASSSTGTSGATGELFF; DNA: TGTGCCAGCAGCTCTACCGGGACTAGCGGAGCTACCGGGGAGCTGTTTTTT
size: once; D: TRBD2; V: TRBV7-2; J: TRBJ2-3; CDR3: CASSLTSAHTDTQYF; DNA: TGTGCCAGCAGCTTGACTAGCGCTCACACAGATACGCAGTATTTT
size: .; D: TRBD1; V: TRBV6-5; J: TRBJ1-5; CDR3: CASRPGQGVNQPQHF; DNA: TGTGCCAGCAGGCCGGGACAGGGTGTCAATCAGCCCCAGCATTTT
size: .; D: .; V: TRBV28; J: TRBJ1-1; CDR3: CASSLERGGAFF; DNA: TGTGCCAGCAGTTTAGAACGGGGTGGGGCTTTCTTT
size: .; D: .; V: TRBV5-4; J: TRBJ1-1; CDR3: CASSLERGGTEAFF; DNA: TGTGCCAGCAGCTTGGAGAGGGGAGGCACTGAAGCTTTCTTT
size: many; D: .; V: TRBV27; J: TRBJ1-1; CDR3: CASTSTRKRNTEAFF; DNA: TGTGCCAGCACCTCCACCCGGAAAAGGAACACTGAAGCTTTCTTT
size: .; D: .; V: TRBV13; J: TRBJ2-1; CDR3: CASSLVGEQFF; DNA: TGTGCCAGCAGCTTAGTGGGTGAGCAGTTCTTC
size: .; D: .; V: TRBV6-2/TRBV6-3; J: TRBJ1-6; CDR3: CASSYSRVSPLHF; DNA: TGTGCCAGCAGTTACTCTCGGGTTTCACCCCTCCACTTT
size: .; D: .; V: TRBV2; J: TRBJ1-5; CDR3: CASRPRANQPQHF; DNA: TGTGCCAGCAGGCCCCGGGCGAATCAGCCCCAGCATTTT
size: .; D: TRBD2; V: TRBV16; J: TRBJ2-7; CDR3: CASSGLADNYEQYF; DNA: TGTGCCAGCAGCGGACTAGCCGACAATTACGAGCAGTACTTC
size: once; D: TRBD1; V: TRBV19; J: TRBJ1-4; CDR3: CATTKGQGWYEKLFF; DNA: TGTGCCACCACAAAAGGACAGGGTTGGTATGAAAAACTGTTTTTT
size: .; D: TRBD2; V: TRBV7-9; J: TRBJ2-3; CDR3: CASSLRGGETDTQYF; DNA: TGTGCCAGCAGCTTACGGGGGGGTGAGACAGATACGCAGTATTTT
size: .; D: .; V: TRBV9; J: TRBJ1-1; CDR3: CASSGRGAEAFF; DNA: TGTGCCAGCAGCGGCAGGGGAGCTGAAGCTTTCTTT
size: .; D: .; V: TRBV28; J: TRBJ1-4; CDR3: CASNTLGTGDNEKLFF; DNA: TGTGCCAGCAATACCTTGGGAACAGGTGATAATGAAAAACTGTTTTTT
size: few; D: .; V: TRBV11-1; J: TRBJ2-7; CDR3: CASSPGPVDEQYF; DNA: TGTGCCAGCAGCCCGGGACCCGTGGACGAGCAGTACTTC
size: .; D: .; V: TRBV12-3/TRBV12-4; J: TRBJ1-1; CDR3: CASSVWEGTEAFF; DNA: TGTGCCAGCAGTGTTTGGGAGGGAACTGAAGCTTTCTTT